This TCR beta chain was sequenced for a study of regulatory T cells in long-lasting Graves disease (dated by TCRdb to the early 2020s). Notes on the research overall: Newly diagnosed Graves' disease patients had taken antithyroid drugs for less than 3 months. Persistent Graves' disease patients were compared with newly diagnosed Graves' disease patients by peripheral blood TCR sequencing and RNA sequencing. The study was conducted in China and was registered as a clinical trial. A total of around 35 samples underwent TCR sequencing, from about 13 patients with persistent Graves' disease and roughly 20 patients with newly diagnosed Graves' disease. Findings and caveats that apply to the study as a whole: Lower TCR Shannon entropy and fewer highly expanded clones were observed in persistent Graves' disease patients than in newly diagnosed patients, which suggested clonal expansion. Sequencing and analysis were restricted to the TCR beta chain. Because the primary lesion, thyroid tissue, could not be accessed, the study looked at peripheral blood alone. The small sample size was acknowledged by the authors as a limitation that may reduce accuracy. Persistent disease showed preferential use of TRBV28, TRBJ1-2 and TRBJ2-5, whereas newly diagnosed disease favored TRBV20-1 and TRBJ2-1. More public clonotypes were shared among persistent patients (fewer than 3,000) than among newly diagnosed patients (roughly 1,000).

Library preparation used multiplex PCR. Instrument on record: Illumina HiSeq 4000. TCR beta libraries were built with iRepertoire HTBI primers and Arm-PCR amplification of CDR3 regions. Before sequencing, the PCR products underwent gel purification. The original pipeline was this. A total of 62 TRBV and under 15 TRBJ segments were identified across samples and were used for gene usage analysis of CDR3 amino acid clonotypes. COPE and FqMerger were used to merge filtered high-quality paired reads into contigs. BLAST was used to align contigs to IMGT TRBV, TRBD and TRBJ reference genes, and CDR3 was defined according to IMGT. Highly expanded clones were defined as clonotypes with a frequency above 0.1%. Shannon entropy was used to measure repertoire diversity, and the Gini coefficient was used to measure V-J evenness. Clonotypes shared by more than one individual were considered public. TCRdb's own reprocessing of the public reads used fastp at Q25 and MiXCR and kept productive beta chains. Rows merge per CDR3 protein into single entries with the most common DNA and genes. TCRdb assigned the V and J calls; the authors' analysis was not used. Recorded for this sample are hundreds of thousands of distinct CDR3 sequences; around 16% of them occurred a single time. In total, the top ten clones hold about 25% of the sample.

The time point label of this sample denotes: newly diagnosed GD, antithyroid drugs for less than 3 months. For both TCR sequencing and RNA sequencing, RNA was extracted from PBMCs in TRIzol. The diagnosis of Graves' disease was made according to American Thyroid Association guidelines. The patients came from an endocrinology department in Xi'an, China. Each patient gave 8.5 to 9.5 milliliters of peripheral blood, collected in an EDTA anticoagulant tube. PBMCs were isolated by Ficoll Paque Plus density gradient separation without further T cell sorting. An Agilent 2100 Bioanalyzer and agarose gel were used to assess RNA quality, and a NanoDrop 2000 was used to measure RNA concentration. There are 17 amino acids in the CDR3, from cysteine to phenylalanine inclusive. Only the CDR3 DNA is retained, 51 bases long and in frame from the first base. Germline trimming amounts to 11 bases on V and 5 bases on J, with 15 as the count of junction bases outside the gene matches. The germline V gene specifies MNHNS as CDR1 and SASEGT as CDR2.

A note on this clonotype: The specificity of this receptor is unknown. The record has no base qualities; no much larger clone is one base away.

The same sample was also studied in work on T cells in Graves' hyperthyroidism and ophthalmopathy. The other study reports the following: Graves' hyperthyroidism was defined as stable when no progression to ophthalmopathy occurred over 18 months of follow-up. Hyperthyroidism patients were newly diagnosed, had a disease duration of under 2 months, and were aged 18 to 65 years. Any patient with an uncontrolled infection, another autoimmune disease, pregnancy or lactation was excluded. Diagnoses were established on the basis of clinical symptoms, serum thyroxine and TRAb, thyroid ultrasound, and orbital computed tomography. For the first round of RT-PCR on the TCR CDR3, the HTBI primer set was used together with the Qiagen OneStep RT-PCR kit. Most expanded thyroid clonotypes (frequency above 0.001) were also detected in blood, a finding suggesting that blood repertoires may reflect thyroid immune responses. Ophthalmopathy was separated from stable hyperthyroidism by a 13 V-J signature model, with about 86% sensitivity and around 81% specificity obtained in cross-validation and 80%/75% obtained in testing. In validation, the model predicted progression to ophthalmopathy with 55% to 71% sensitivity and roughly 75% specificity, a median of approximately 6.5 months before onset. To identify distinguishing TCR V-J signatures, a discovery cohort of 95 to 100 patients was used, comprising approximately 40 with Graves' ophthalmopathy and approximately 58 with stable Graves' hyperthyroidism. An independent validation cohort of under 20 hyperthyroidism patients and approximately 17 patients who later progressed to ophthalmopathy tested prospective prediction of ophthalmopathy. The 100 or so discovery patients were randomly split 7:3 into training and test sets. Thyroid tissue and blood T-cell repertoires from several Graves' hyperthyroidism patients were also compared in the study. Once sampling was done, hyperthyroidism patients were given methimazole at a starting dose of 30 mg daily, whereas ophthalmopathy patients were given high-dose intravenous methylprednisolone. Libraries were constructed in a second round of multiplex PCR, after which size selection and purification were carried out. Paired-end sequencing of the libraries was performed with 100 bp reads on an Illumina HiSeq2000. SOAPnuke was used to process the raw data, throwing out any read that contained adapters or uncalled bases, had a mean Phred below 15, or lacked an exact constant-primer or identifier match. High-quality paired reads were merged using COPE v1.2.5, and each unique nucleotide sequence was defined as a clonotype. Clonotypes were aligned to IMGT TRBV, TRBD and TRBJ reference segments using MiTCR v1.1. Analysis was restricted to V-J combinations with a frequency above 0.0001, which covered just over 98% of repertoires. A TCS score was defined as the ratio of F50 (clonal expansion) to E x V (chaos), with BLOSUM62-based TCRdist applied between CDR3 peptides within each V-J. Welch's t-statistics and random forest reduced some 510 V-J features to some 14, which were used in a naive Bayes classifier (R e1071). No statistical method was used to fix the sample size in advance, and group allocation was not hidden from the investigators. TCR Vbeta CDR3 sequencing of some 140 peripheral blood samples (43 ophthalmopathy, approximately 80 hyperthyroidism and about 17 progressor patients) is reported in the paper.

The TCR originated in a woman aged 35 to 60 with Graves disease. Donor details come from another sample of the same person, matched by shared clones. Recombination joined TRBV6-1 with TRBJ2-5, with 15 bases matching TRBD2. Source: peripheral blood mononuclear cells (PBMCs), taken at new diagnosis, from a patient treated with antithyroid drugs. The DNA is as follows: TGTGCCTCCGGAGGTCCAGGACTAGCGGGGGGGTGGGAGACCCAGTACTTC. Its translation reads: CASGGPGLAGGWETQYF.